These 25 T cell receptor beta chains were sequenced from one sample in a study of radiation and T cells in renal cell carcinoma. Sequencing was performed with immunoSEQ multiplex PCR; in TCRdb, only in-frame clones are kept and a portion is missing. This table has more than 65,000 clones, roughly 85% appearing once. Time point meaning: blood 2 weeks post-SBRT. Treatment reported: 15 Gy SBRT to primary tumor, nephrectomy 4 weeks later. The sample was blood, taken from a patient whose treatment included radiotherapy and nephrectomy. These receptors all come from a woman aged 45 to 65 with renal cell carcinoma.

On this clone: This specimen includes other DNA sequences encoding the same CDR3. The chain has TRBV6-5 and TRBJ1-2; D remains unclear. CDR1 MNHEY and CDR2 SVGAGI come from the germline V gene. The CDR3 spans 13 residues. The V end lost 6 bases, the J end lost 2 bases, and 10 bases lay between the germline ends. This CDR3 is CASSLGGNYGYTF. Here the CDR3 DNA reads TGTGCCAGCAGCCTGGGCGGAAACTATGGCTACACCTTC.

The chain joins TRBV9 to TRBJ2-2, with 7 nucleotides matching TRBD2. Per germline, CDR1 SGDLS and CDR2 YYNGEE. This CDR3 is built from 17 residues. The junction had 13 bases not matched to a gene; V was cut back by 0 bases and J by 8 bases. The CDR3 protein is CASSVGAGAGVSGELFF. The CDR3, as DNA: TGTGCCAGCAGCGTAGGGGCGGGCGCGGGAGTTTCTGGGGAGCTGTTTTTT.

The V call is TRBV4-3, the J call TRBJ2-2; 7 nucleotides match TRBD2. Trimming cost V 5 bases and J 5 bases; bases outside gene matches: 5. The CDR3 length is 14 residues. The germline V gene encodes CDR1 LGHNA and CDR2 YSLEER. DNA of the CDR3: TGCGCCAGCAGCAGACGGGAGGCAACCGGGGAGCTGTTTTTT. Translation gives CASSRREATGELFF.

The chain couples TRBV30 to TRBJ1-6; D ambiguous. The germline gives CDR1 GTSNPN, CDR2 SVGIG (reference sequence). The CDR3 has 18 residues. The germline V and J ends were trimmed by 2 bases and 0 bases, with 17 bases remaining between them. The CDR3 spells CAWSPRPEKSSYNSPLHF. The DNA for the CDR3 is TGTGCCTGGAGTCCCCGACCCGAAAAAAGCTCCTATAATTCACCCCTCCACTTT.

In its sample, this clone was seen once. The rearrangement links TRBV6-1 to TRBJ2-5, with 7 bases matching TRBD2. CDR1 and CDR2 from the germline V gene are MNHNS and SASEGT. CDR3 length equals 14 residues. Germline trimming cut 4 bases from V and 4 bases from J; bases unmatched to any gene: 6. The CDR3 DNA reads as TGTGCCAGCAGTGCGTGGGCTAGCGGAGAGACCCAGTACTTC. Translation gives CASSAWASGETQYF.

The CDR3 protein is CASTYRPPSYEQYF. CDR3 in DNA: TGTGCCAGCACCTACAGGCCACCCTCCTACGAGCAGTACTTC. The chain links TRBV11-2 to TRBJ2-7; the D gene is possibly TRBD1 (5 bases). This CDR3 is built from 14 residues. Deletions cut 7 bases from V and 0 bases from J, with 13 bases between. CDR1 SGHAT and CDR2 FQNNGV come from the germline V gene.

This chain uses TRBV15 with TRBJ2-5; possibly TRBD2 for D (6 bases). Trimming shortened V by 2 bases and J by 9 bases, and 22 bases separated the two germline ends. The CDR3 spans 16 residues. Germline values: CDR1 LNHNV, CDR2 YYDKDF (reference sequence). CDR3 in DNA: TGTGCCACCAGCAGACCCGACTCCCTAAAGCGGGTTGCCCAGTACTTC. Its protein is CATSRPDSLKRVAQYF.

CDR3 DNA: TGTGCCAGTAGTTGGGACAGGGAGGTGGACGAGCAGTACTTC. It yields the protein CASSWDREVDEQYF. V usage is TRBV19 and J usage is TRBJ2-7, with TRBD1 identical over 9 bases. Trimming removed 5 bases from V and 5 bases from J; junction bases left unmatched: 7. Per the germline V gene, CDR1 is LNHDA and CDR2 is SQIVND (reference sequence). The CDR3 is 14 amino acids.

The genes are TRBV9 and TRBJ2-3; tentative D call: TRBD1 (5 bases). Trimming stripped 2 bases from V and 4 bases from J, with 11 bases between. The germline gives CDR1 SGDLS, CDR2 YYNGEE. The CDR3 is 14 amino acids. In nucleotides, the CDR3 is TGTGCCAGCAGCGTTGACAGCTGGGCAGATACGCAGTATTTT. Its protein is CASSVDSWADTQYF.

This chain uses TRBV6-6 with TRBJ2-1; TRBD2 matches at 12 bases. The CDR3 contains 15 residues. The germline V gene has CDR1 MNHNY and CDR2 SVGAGI (reference sequence). Germline trimming cut 2 bases from V and 9 bases from J; bases unmatched to any gene: 5. The CDR3 bases are TGTGCCAGCAGTTACCTAGCGGGAGGGCAAGTTGAGCAGTTCTTC. It encodes CASSYLAGGQVEQFF.

This chain joins TRBV4-2 and TRBJ2-7; TRBD1 matches at 9 bases. CDR1 and CDR2 (germline): LGHNA, YNFKEQ. The CDR3 extends over 16 amino acids. J lost 3 bases, V lost 1 base, and 7 bases had no gene match. CDR3 amino acids: CASSQGSTGQGYEQYF. CDR3 DNA: TGTGCCAGCAGCCAAGGGAGCACGGGACAGGGCTACGAGCAGTACTTC.

The chain links TRBV7-6 to TRBJ1-1, with D possibly being TRBD1 (5 bases). The CDR3 consists of 15 residues. Trimming removed 0 bases at V and 3 bases at J, with 11 bases between. Per the germline V gene, CDR1 is SGHVS and CDR2 is FNYEAQ. The CDR3 sequence is CASSLAGPADTEAFF. As DNA, the CDR3 is TGTGCCAGCAGCTTAGCGGGACCGGCGGACACTGAAGCTTTCTTT.

The chain is built from TRBV21-1 and TRBJ2-3; the DNA was not used to check the table's D call, TRBD2. TRBV21-1 is an annotated pseudogene. The CDR3 totals 15 residues. CDR3 sequence: CASSIRSDWADTQYF. The CDR3 DNA reads as TGTGCCAGCAGCATTCGGTCAGACTGGGCAGATACGCAGTATTTT.

The chain combines TRBV4-3 with TRBJ1-5; D gene uncertain. The V and J ends lost 0 bases and 9 bases respectively, with 15 bases between them. From germline, CDR1 is LGHNA and CDR2 YSLEER. The CDR3 loop spans 15 amino acids. The CDR3 is CASSQDLLGHWPQHF. The CDR3 nucleotides read TGCGCCAGCAGCCAAGATTTATTGGGCCATTGGCCCCAGCATTTT.

The gene calls are TRBV7-9 and TRBJ2-3; D gene unclear. The CDR3 has 12 residues. Germline CDR1 and CDR2: SEHNR and FQNEAQ (reference sequence). Trimming pared 5 bases from V and 8 bases from J, leaving 11 bases between. CDR3 region: CASSPFPGTQYF. DNA of the CDR3: TGTGCCAGCAGCCCTTTCCCTGGTACGCAGTATTTT.

V gene TRBV4-3 combines with J gene TRBJ1-2; D gene uncertain. Between the trimmed V and J ends, which lost 0 bases and 5 bases, there was a span of 7 bases. The CDR3 has 13 amino acids. CDR1 is LGHNA, CDR2 YSLEER, per germline. The CDR3 here is CASSQEPMYGYTF. The CDR3 DNA reads TGCGCCAGCAGCCAAGAGCCGATGTATGGCTACACCTTC.

With regard to this clone: An end of the junction differs from the germline gene, which may be a read error. The chain has TRBV5-4 and TRBJ2-4; 7 nucleotides line up with TRBD1. CDR1 is SGHNT, CDR2 YYREEE, per germline (reference sequence). The CDR3 extends over 16 amino acids. CDR3 bases: TGTGTCAGCAGCAATCCGGGACAGCAGACCAAAAACATTCAGTACTTC. This codes for CVSSNPGQQTKNIQYF.

This clone was seen a handful of times. This sequence joins TRBV11-2 and TRBJ2-1; D possibly corresponds to TRBD2 (6 bases). From germline, CDR1 is SGHAT and CDR2 FQNNGV. This CDR3 comprises 12 residues. V gave up 4 bases and J gave up 8 bases, with 9 bases separating them. The CDR3 sequence: CASSSWGDEQFF. The CDR3 DNA sequence: TGTGCCAGCAGCTCCTGGGGGGATGAGCAGTTCTTC.

Here the CDR3 reads CASSEMTPEGETQYF. The CDR3 DNA reads as TGCGCCAGCAGCGAAATGACTCCCGAGGGAGAGACCCAGTACTTC. The chain has TRBV5-1 and TRBJ2-5; weak D call: TRBD2 (5 bases). V lost 4 bases, J lost 4 bases, and 17 bases lay in between. This CDR3 has 15 residues. Germline V gene sequence: CDR1 SGHRS, CDR2 YFSETQ.

This clone was picked up one time. V usage is TRBV27 and J usage is TRBJ2-3; D is ambiguous. Germline-derived CDR1 and CDR2 are MNHEY and SMNVEV (reference sequence). The CDR3 has 15 residues. V was clipped by 6 bases and J by 2 bases, with 15 bases between them. CDR3 region: CASRASISPTDTQYF. CDR3 in DNA: TGTGCCAGCAGAGCGAGCATATCCCCCACAGATACGCAGTATTTT.

The rearrangement links TRBV30 to TRBJ2-7; D is possibly TRBD1 (5 bases). V dropped 2 bases and J dropped 3 bases, with 8 bases sitting between them. The CDR3 sequence is 12 residues long. Germline CDR1 and CDR2: GTSNPN and SVGIG (reference sequence). Here the CDR3 DNA reads TGTGCCTGGAGTCAGGGTCACTACGAGCAGTACTTC. Translated: CAWSQGHYEQYF.

The J gene is TRBJ2-3, the V gene TRBV7-2; 9 bases align to TRBD1. The CDR3 is 16 residues long. With 5 bases clipped from V and 0 bases from J, the junction kept 6 bases outside the gene matches. In germline, CDR1 is SGHTA, CDR2 FQGNSA. CDR3 sequence: CASSDRQGGSTDTQYF. In DNA form, the CDR3 reads TGTGCCAGCAGCGATAGACAGGGGGGGAGCACAGATACGCAGTATTTT.

The chain carries TRBV21-1 and TRBJ2-7; the table's TRBD2 call for D was not verified on the DNA. TRBV21-1 has pseudogene status. This CDR3 comprises 15 residues. This CDR3 reads CASTPNTERVNEQYF. In DNA, the CDR3 is TGTGCCAGCACCCCGAACACGGAGAGGGTCAACGAGCAGTACTTC.

The chain employs TRBV4-3 and TRBJ1-1; no definite D call. The ends were cut back, 4 bases at V and 4 bases at J, with 10 bases in the middle. CDR3 length: 13 amino acids. Germline loops: CDR1 LGHNA, CDR2 YSLEER. The CDR3 sequence: CASSPGPPTEAFF. The CDR3 DNA is TGCGCCAGCAGCCCAGGACCTCCCACTGAAGCTTTCTTT.

The chain has TRBV5-1 and TRBJ2-5; 11 bases map to TRBD1. The CDR3 totals 15 residues. From germline, CDR1 is SGHRS and CDR2 YFSETQ. The J segment lost 5 bases and the V segment lost 4 bases, leaving 7 bases of the junction unmatched. CDR3 sequence (DNA): TGCGCCAGCAGCCCCGGACAGGGGGCGTATGAGACCCAGTACTTC. As protein: CASSPGQGAYETQYF.